The 17 T cell receptor beta chains below come from one sample, sequenced in a study of human T cells and chemical hapten exposure (dated by TCRdb to the early 2020s). The time point label, read with the paper, signifies: patch test 1, 2 weeks after DPC sensitization. The treatment or condition label, read with the paper, signifies: therapeutic diphenylcyclopropenone sensitization with weekly scalp DPC. The library was made by RACE. TCRdb lists the instrument as NextSeq 500. TCRdb applied fastp at Q25 and MiXCR to the public reads, then kept only in-frame beta chains. Entries are consolidated by CDR3 protein sequence, retaining the most common genes and DNA. The sample yields some 180,000 distinct CDR3 sequences; 20% to 25% were counted once. The ten most abundant clones make up about 6.7% of the sample. The sequencing used whole blood, collected in connection with sensitization to the hapten diphenylcyclopropenone (DPC). Source of these receptors: a woman aged 50 to 60 with alopecia areata. Some clones in this sample may be carry-over from other donors' samples.

The sample holds one count of this clonotype. The genes are TRBV7-9 and TRBJ2-5, with 7 bases that match TRBD2. CDR1 is SEHNR, CDR2 FQNEAQ, per germline (reference sequence). This CDR3 has 13 amino acids. The V segment lost 8 bases and the J segment 5 bases; nucleotides outside the gene matches: 8. In DNA, the CDR3 is TGTGCCAGCGGGGCGGGAGTTGGGGAGACCCAGTACTTC. Translation: CASGAGVGETQYF.

This clonotype was seen more than once but under ten times. The V and J genes are TRBV28 and TRBJ2-3; TRBD1 agrees at 7 bases. Germline CDR1 is MDHEN and CDR2 is SYDVKM. Trimming cost V 6 bases and J 0 bases; bases outside gene matches: 6. The CDR3 loop spans 15 amino acids. The CDR3 is CASRRDRGSTDTQYF. The CDR3 coding sequence is TGTGCCAGCAGACGGGACAGAGGAAGCACAGATACGCAGTATTTT.

This clonotype was counted a few times. The chain has TRBV11-1 and TRBJ2-1; D not resolved. Trimming stripped 6 bases from V and 4 bases from J, with 10 bases between. CDR1 is SGHAT, CDR2 FQDESV, per germline (reference sequence). The CDR3 runs to 13 residues. The CDR3 is CASRDGNYNEQFF. CDR3 sequence (DNA): TGTGCCAGCAGGGACGGAAATTACAATGAGCAGTTCTTC.

J is TRBJ2-5 and V is TRBV4-2; 13 bases line up with TRBD2. Germline CDR1 LGHNA, CDR2 YNFKEQ. The CDR3 is 18 amino acids. J lost 5 bases, V lost 0 bases, and 9 bases had no gene match. The CDR3 loop reads CASSQETSGGVSRETQYF. In DNA form, the CDR3 reads TGTGCCAGCAGCCAAGAAACTAGCGGGGGGGTTAGTCGGGAGACCCAGTACTTC.

This clonotype was seen more than once but under ten times. V gene TRBV5-5 combines with J gene TRBJ1-1, with TRBD1 matching 7 bases. This CDR3 is built from 13 residues. V shed 7 bases and J 9 bases; nucleotides not matched to a gene: 12. Germline-derived CDR1 and CDR2 are SGHKS and YYEKEE (reference sequence). The CDR3 is CASLYTGVGKAFF. The CDR3 DNA reads as TGTGCCAGCCTTTATACAGGGGTAGGCAAAGCTTTCTTT.

The V call is TRBV25-1, the J call TRBJ2-1; D might be TRBD1 or TRBD2, each matching 5 bases. V shed 3 bases and J shed 7 bases, with 10 bases lying between them. There are 13 residues in the CDR3. Germline V gene lookup returns CDR1 MGHDK and CDR2 SYGVNS. CDR3 residues: CASSDRWGNEQFF. In DNA form, the CDR3 reads TGTGCCAGCAGTGACAGGTGGGGGAATGAGCAGTTCTTC.

There are a few counts of this clonotype. The chain links TRBV30 to TRBJ2-1; TRBD1 or TRBD2 may be the D gene (5 bases each). The CDR3 has 14 residues. Germline lookup yields CDR1 GTSNPN and CDR2 SVGIG (reference sequence). Trimming took off 1 base at V and 5 bases at J, with 12 bases between the two ends. Here the CDR3 reads CAWSGPGRNNEQFF. The CDR3 coding sequence is TGTGCCTGGAGTGGACCGGGGCGAAACAATGAGCAGTTCTTC.

This clonotype showed up many times. The chain links TRBV20-1 to TRBJ2-3; TRBD2 aligns across 10 bases. The CDR3 length is 15 residues. V lost 3 bases and J lost 4; bases outside the gene matches: 7. Per germline, CDR1 DFQATT and CDR2 SNEGSKA (reference sequence). CDR3 bases: TGCAGTGCTAGGGCCAGCGGGAGGGCCGCAGATACGCAGTATTTT. This translates into CSARASGRAADTQYF.

The chain carries TRBV6-2 or TRBV6-3 and TRBJ2-2; TRBD1 might be the D (5 bases). Germline lookup yields CDR1 MNHEY and CDR2 SVGEGT. V lost 8 bases, J lost 0 bases, and 16 bases lay in between. This CDR3 has 16 residues. CDR3 coding DNA: TGTGCCAGCCGCCGGACAAGGGATACGAACACCGGGGAGCTGTTTTTT. Encoded protein: CASRRTRDTNTGELFF.

This clonotype showed up just a few times. V is TRBV7-6 and J is TRBJ2-3; TRBD2 matches 13 bases. CDR3 length: 17 residues. The J segment lost 4 bases and the V segment lost 5 bases, leaving 9 bases of the junction unmatched. Germline V CDR1 and CDR2: SGHVS, FNYEAQ. The CDR3 sequence: CASSRRTSGSTPDTQYF. DNA for the CDR3: TGTGCCAGCAGCCGTAGGACTAGCGGGAGTACCCCAGATACGCAGTATTTT.

The sample holds a few counts of this clonotype. J is TRBJ1-2 and V is TRBV9; D remains unclear. Germline CDR1 is SGDLS and CDR2 is YYNGEE. This CDR3 spans 14 amino acids. The V and J ends lost 0 bases and 8 bases respectively, with 14 bases between them. CDR3 in DNA: TGTGCCAGCAGCGTAGCCGGTAACGATTACGGCTACACCTTC. Translating gives CASSVAGNDYGYTF.

V and J are TRBV20-1 and TRBJ1-2; D remains unclear. Germline CDR1 reads DFQATT; CDR2 reads SNEGSKA (reference sequence). The CDR3 length is 14 residues. The ends were cut back, 4 bases at V and 4 bases at J, with 16 bases in the middle. The CDR3 loop is CSAKDGPTGYGYTF. The CDR3 DNA follows: TGCAGTGCTAAGGACGGACCTACTGGCTATGGCTACACCTTC.

The chain carries TRBV9 and TRBJ2-7, with D unclear. Germline lookup yields CDR1 SGDLS and CDR2 YYNGEE. The ends were cut back, 0 bases at V and 4 bases at J, with 8 bases in the middle. The CDR3 is 13 residues long. Written as DNA, the CDR3 is TGTGCCAGCAGCGTAGGGTCCCAGTACGAGCAGTACTTC. This gives the protein CASSVGSQYEQYF.

V and J are TRBV5-1 and TRBJ2-7; 7 bases line up with TRBD1. The CDR3 runs 14 residues. V shed 6 bases and J 6 bases; nucleotides not matched to a gene: 12. CDR1 and CDR2 from the germline V gene are SGHRS and YFSETQ. The CDR3 spells CASTPPTGTGEQYF. DNA for the CDR3: TGCGCCAGCACCCCTCCGACAGGGACGGGCGAGCAGTACTTC.

The chain recombines TRBV7-2 with TRBJ2-7; 14 bases align to TRBD2. Trimming removed 4 bases from V and 6 bases from J; junction bases left unmatched: 5. Germline CDR1 reads SGHTA; CDR2 reads FQGNSA. The CDR3 has 15 amino acids. Here the CDR3 DNA reads TGTGCCAGCAGCTCGGGACTAGCGGGAGCTCCCGAGCAGTACTTC. This translates into CASSSGLAGAPEQYF.

This clonotype was found a few times. The V gene is TRBV18, the J gene TRBJ2-5, with D hard to call. The germline CDR1 and CDR2 sequences are KGHSH and LQKENI. The CDR3 runs to 13 residues. Between the trimmed V and J ends, which lost 4 bases and 2 bases, there was a span of 8 bases. The CDR3 DNA is TGTGCCAGCTCACGAGGATCTCAAGAGACCCAGTACTTC. It is translated as CASSRGSQETQYF.

This chain joins TRBV5-1 and TRBJ2-2; perhaps TRBD1 as D (6 bases). CDR1 and CDR2 (germline): SGHRS, YFSETQ. The CDR3 consists of 15 residues. The V gene lost 4 bases and the J gene lost 5 bases, with 15 bases spanning the gap. CDR3 in amino acids: CASSLTTGLTGELFF. The CDR3, as DNA: TGCGCCAGCAGCCTAACGACAGGATTAACCGGGGAGCTGTTTTTT.